This T cell receptor (beta chain) was identified during a study of blood T cell repertoires in COVID-19 (dated by TCRdb to about 2020). Notes on the research overall: Samples covering the acute and convalescent phases of COVID-19 were provided by collaborators in the United States, Italy and Spain. A freely available public database, intended as a resource for researchers studying the immune response to SARS-CoV-2, is where the repertoires were released. Nearly every sample came with metadata listing a de-identified subject ID, COVID-19 status, age in years and sex. Subjects who had been exposed to COVID-19, were actively infected with it, or had recovered from it provided the deeply sampled blood TCRbeta repertoires that made up the dataset. Samples came from the ongoing ImmuneRACE study (first 160 participants) plus 1,254 subjects from 6 global collaborators. Where available, HLA class I and class II types were obtained from metadata supplied by the sample provider rather than from assay-based typing. The prospective study material was composed of cDNA or gDNA derived from T cells, B-cell-depleted T cells, or PBMCs. Overall study results and their limits: The amount of clinical and demographic metadata varied by source and participant and was provided uncurated.

One collaborating source in Seattle enrolled patients during active infection and followed them longitudinally through the course of disease. Each collaborating institution followed its own protocols to collect whole blood in K2EDTA tubes. For TCRbeta analysis, collaborators shipped samples in one of three forms: frozen whole blood, isolated PBMCs, or DNA extracted from either of those sample types. CDR1 and CDR2 are drawn from the germline V gene: MGHDK, SYGVNS. From the cysteine up to the phenylalanine, the CDR3 has a length of 14 residues. Just the 42-base CDR3 DNA is kept, in frame starting at base 1. The junction shows trimming of 5 bases on V and 1 base on J, plus 11 bases between the germline ends. The immunoSEQ Assay, a bias-controlled multiplex PCR, was used to amplify TCRbeta CDR3 regions from genomic DNA. Per the source publication's procedure: Within the assay, amplification of reference gene primers was used to estimate how many nucleated cells each sample contained. To quantify the absolute abundance of each unique TCRbeta CDR3 rearrangement, sequence reads were collapsed and filtered. For each sample, productive Simpson clonality was calculated as the square root of Simpson's diversity index across productive rearrangements. Sourced from immuneACCESS, this table was stored by TCRdb with only in-frame sequences that have V and J called. A share of the clones is absent; for the studies checked, an unresolved V gene accounts for under half, and the remainder has no known explanation. That table gives V, J and clone size, and the DNA gave D and trimming. The sample table holds about 260,000 clones, of which around 90% were seen once. The top ten clonotypes cover roughly 4.9% of the sample.

Worth noting for this clone: Its recognized antigen is unknown. Within one base of it there is no much larger clone, and no base qualities were kept.

Material: peripheral blood. This clonotype originated in a woman in her fifties or sixties with COVID-19, enrolled during active disease. The chain is encoded by TRBV25-1 joined to TRBJ1-1; the D gene cannot be resolved reliably. The CDR3 amino acid sequence is: CASSLPGRNTEAFF. The nucleotide sequence is given as TGTGCCAGCAGTCTCCCGGGGAGGAACACTGAAGCTTTCTTT. Supplemented by the reference TRBV25-1 and TRBJ1-1 proteins around the CDR3, the complete variable domain is EADIYQTPRYLVIGTGKKITLECSQTMGHDKMYWYQQDPGMELHLIHYSYGVNSTEKGDLSSESTVSRIRTEHFPLTLESARPSHTSQYLCASSLPGRNTEAFFGQGTRLTVV.